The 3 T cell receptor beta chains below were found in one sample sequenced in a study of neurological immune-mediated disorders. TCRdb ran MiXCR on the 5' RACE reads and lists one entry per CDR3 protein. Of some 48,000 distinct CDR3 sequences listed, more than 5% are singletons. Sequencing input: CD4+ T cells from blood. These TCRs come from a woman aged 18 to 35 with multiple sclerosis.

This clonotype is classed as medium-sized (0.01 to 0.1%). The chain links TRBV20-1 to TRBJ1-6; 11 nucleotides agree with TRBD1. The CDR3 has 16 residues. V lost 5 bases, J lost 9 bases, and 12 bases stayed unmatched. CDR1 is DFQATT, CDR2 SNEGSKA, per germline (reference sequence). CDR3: CSAQLPSGQGVSPLHF. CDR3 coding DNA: TGCAGTGCTCAACTCCCTTCGGGACAGGGGGTTTCACCCCTCCACTTT.

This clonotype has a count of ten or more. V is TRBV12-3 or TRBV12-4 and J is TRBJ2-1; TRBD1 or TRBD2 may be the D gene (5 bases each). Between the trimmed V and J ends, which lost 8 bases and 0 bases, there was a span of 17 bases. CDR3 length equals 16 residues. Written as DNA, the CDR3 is TGTGCCAGCTCACGGGGAGAGGGACGCTCCTACAATGAGCAGTTCTTC. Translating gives CASSRGEGRSYNEQFF.

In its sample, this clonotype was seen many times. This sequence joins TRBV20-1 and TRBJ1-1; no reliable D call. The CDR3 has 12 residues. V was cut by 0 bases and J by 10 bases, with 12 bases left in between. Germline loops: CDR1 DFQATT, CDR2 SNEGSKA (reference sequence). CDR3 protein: CSARDQIGGAFF. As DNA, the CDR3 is TGCAGTGCTAGAGATCAAATCGGTGGAGCTTTCTTT.